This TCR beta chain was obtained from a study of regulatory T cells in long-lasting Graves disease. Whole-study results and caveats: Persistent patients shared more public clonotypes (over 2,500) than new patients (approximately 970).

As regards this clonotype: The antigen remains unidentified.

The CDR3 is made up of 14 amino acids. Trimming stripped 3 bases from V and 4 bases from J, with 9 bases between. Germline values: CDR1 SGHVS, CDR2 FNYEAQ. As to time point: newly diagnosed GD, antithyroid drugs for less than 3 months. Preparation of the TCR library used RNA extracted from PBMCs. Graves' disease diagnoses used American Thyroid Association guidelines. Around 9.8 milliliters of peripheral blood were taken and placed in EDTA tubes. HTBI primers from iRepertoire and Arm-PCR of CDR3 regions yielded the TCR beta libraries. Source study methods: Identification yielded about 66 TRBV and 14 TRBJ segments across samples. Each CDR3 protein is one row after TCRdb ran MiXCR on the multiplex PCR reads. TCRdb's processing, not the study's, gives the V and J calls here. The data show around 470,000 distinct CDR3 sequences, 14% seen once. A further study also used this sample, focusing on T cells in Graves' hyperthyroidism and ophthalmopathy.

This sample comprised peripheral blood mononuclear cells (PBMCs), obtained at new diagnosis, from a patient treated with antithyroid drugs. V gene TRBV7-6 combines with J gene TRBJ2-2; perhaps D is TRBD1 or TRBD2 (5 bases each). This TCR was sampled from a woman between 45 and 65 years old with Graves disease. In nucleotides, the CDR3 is TGTGCCAGCAGCTTGGGGGACGGCACCGGGGAGCTGTTTTTT. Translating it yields CASSLGDGTGELFF.